This TCR beta chain was sequenced for a study of T-cell memory formation after mild COVID-19. Study outcomes and limitations: Still unconfirmed is whether the second-wave clones peaking on day 37 recognized SARS-CoV-2. Day 15 to 85 contracting clones showed balanced CD4/CD8; later expanders leaned CD4+.

Note on this clonotype: The antigen is not known.

5'RACE primed at constant segments yielded TCR alpha and TCR beta cDNA libraries bearing sample barcodes and UMIs. MiXCR, run by TCRdb on the 5' RACE reads, gives a single entry per CDR3 protein. The sample yields about 110,000 distinct CDR3 sequences, approximately 15% seen once. The germline V and J ends were trimmed by 4 bases and 5 bases, with 17 bases remaining between them. Germline lookup yields CDR1 SEHNR and CDR2 FQNEAQ (reference sequence). The CDR3 runs 15 residues. This chain connects TRBV7-9 to TRBJ2-5; possibly TRBD2 for D (6 bases). This receptor was obtained from an adult woman who had mild COVID-19 (a few samples of this study predate the infection). Cell type and time point are not known. The source material was PBMCs or a T cell subset sorted from them (not recorded which). As DNA, the CDR3 is TGTGCCAGCAGCTGGGGACGGGGGAATTGGGAGACCCAGTACTTC. Translation gives CASSWGRGNWETQYF.